The clone carrying this T cell receptor (beta chain) occurred a few times. Its antigen is as yet unknown. J was trimmed by 7 bases and V by 0 bases; bases with no gene match: 9. Germline assignment: CDR1 DFQATT and CDR2 SNEGSKA (reference sequence). The CDR3 is 15 residues long. A TCRbeta library incorporating unique molecular identifiers was prepared. TCRdb passed the PCR reads through MiXCR, listing each CDR3 protein once. The sample contains about 350,000 distinct CDR3 sequences, roughly 16% of which appear only once. This entry is derived from a study of T-cell reconstitution after alpha-beta-depleted transplantation in children. Study-level findings and limits: Several hundred graft clones that had expanded were reportedly the source of alpha-beta T cells about two months after transplant. T-cell counts and diversity at one year following transplant were attributed mainly to newly produced T cells.

This chain links TRBV20-1 with TRBJ2-1; 7 bases align to TRBD2. The origin of this receptor is a male patient between 2 and 15 years old who had a stem cell transplant for acute lymphoblastic leukemia, so the T cells may come from the graft donor. The sample was PBMCs, mostly from graft donor cells, taken 360 days after TCRalphabeta/CD19-depleted stem cell transplant. The CDR3, as DNA: TGCAGTGCTAGAGAGGAGGGCGGGAGTGGTAATGAGCAGTTCTTC. This codes for CSAREEGGSGNEQFF.